A single sample is the source of the 19 T cell receptor beta chains below, sequenced in a study of post-analysis software for immune sequencing data. Their cognate antigens are unknown. The TCR beta cDNA libraries contained unique molecular identifiers. From the PCR reads, TCRdb called clonotypes with MiXCR, one entry per CDR3 protein. Of hundreds of thousands of distinct CDR3 sequences in the sample, 55% to 70% were seen once. Whole-study results and caveats: Patients used about 5 TRBV segments, including TRBV5-6, TRBV5-1 and TRBV20-1, more often than controls.

Sample: blood. All receptors derive from a girl aged 2 to 9 with multiple sclerosis.

V is TRBV10-2 and J is TRBJ1-5; 8 bases are a match to TRBD1. J was trimmed by 7 bases and V by 5 bases; bases with no gene match: 10. Germline CDR1 is WSHSY and CDR2 is SAAADI. The CDR3 runs 15 residues. Here the CDR3 DNA reads TGCGCCAGCAGTCCAGGGGGCGAAAGCGGCCAGCCCCAGCATTTT. This gives the protein CASSPGGESGQPQHF.

The chain links TRBV10-3 to TRBJ1-5; TRBD1 might be the D (5 bases). Germline lookup yields CDR1 ENHRY and CDR2 SYGVKD. With 2 bases removed from V and 4 bases from J, the gap between germline ends came to 15 bases. The CDR3 length is 16 residues. CDR3 sequence: CAISEGGGRWNQPQHF. CDR3 in DNA: TGTGCCATCAGTGAGGGCGGGGGTAGATGGAATCAGCCCCAGCATTTT.

This chain links TRBV4-1 with TRBJ2-7; TRBD2 matches 11 bases. With V trimmed by 4 bases and J by 4 bases, 12 bases remained unmatched. The CDR3 is made up of 17 amino acids. Germline V gives CDR1 MGHRA, CDR2 YSYEKL. The CDR3 sequence: CASSPLGLADVPYEQYF. The DNA for the CDR3 is TGCGCCAGCAGCCCCTTGGGACTAGCGGACGTGCCTTACGAGCAGTACTTC.

The V call is TRBV29-1, the J call TRBJ2-5; 11 bases are shared with TRBD1. The V segment lost 4 bases and the J segment 3 bases; nucleotides outside the gene matches: 7. The CDR3 is 15 amino acids. Germline assignment: CDR1 SQVTM and CDR2 ANQGSEA. For the CDR3, the DNA is TGCAGCGTTGGGGGGACAGGGGGGTATGAAGAGACCCAGTACTTC. Encoded protein: CSVGGTGGYEETQYF.

The chain couples TRBV4-3 to TRBJ1-2; D perhaps matches TRBD1 (6 bases). V was shortened by 0 bases and J by 1 base, with 15 bases between the two germline ends. Germline assignment: CDR1 LGHNA and CDR2 YSLEER. There are 17 residues in the CDR3. CDR3 protein: CASSQETEQGHNYGYTF. In nucleotides, the CDR3 is TGCGCCAGCAGCCAAGAAACGGAACAGGGACATAACTATGGCTACACCTTC.

This clonotype was found once. This chain uses TRBV7-9 with TRBJ2-1, with D unresolved. Germline V gene lookup returns CDR1 SEHNR and CDR2 FQNEAQ (reference sequence). V was clipped by 3 bases and J by 6 bases, with 9 bases between them. The CDR3 sequence is 13 residues long. The CDR3 region is CASSFGALNEQFF. In DNA, the CDR3 is TGTGCCAGCAGCTTCGGAGCGCTCAATGAGCAGTTCTTC.

The sample holds a few counts of this clonotype. This chain connects TRBV11-2 to TRBJ2-2; no definite D call. This CDR3 has 12 residues. From germline, CDR1 is SGHAT and CDR2 FQNNGV. Trimming shortened V by 5 bases and J by 4 bases, and 5 bases separated the two germline ends. In DNA, the CDR3 is TGTGCCAGCAGCCCTCCCACCGGGGAGCTGTTTTTT. Amino acid sequence: CASSPPTGELFF.

This clonotype was seen just once. The V and J genes are TRBV5-1 and TRBJ1-2; maybe TRBD1 (5 bases). Germline CDR1 SGHRS, CDR2 YFSETQ. The CDR3 totals 12 residues. V was shortened by 6 bases and J by 4 bases, with 10 bases between the two germline ends. The CDR3 spells CASIRQIYGYTF. Here the CDR3 DNA reads TGCGCCAGCATTCGACAGATCTATGGCTACACCTTC.

This rearrangement joins TRBV20-1 to TRBJ2-5, with 8 bases aligning to TRBD2. Trimming removed 5 bases from V and 4 bases from J; junction bases left unmatched: 12. The CDR3 loop spans 15 amino acids. Germline CDR1 DFQATT, CDR2 SNEGSKA (reference sequence). In DNA, the CDR3 is TGCAGTGCTGGGAGACGGGGGGGCCCTCCAGAGACCCAGTACTTC. As protein: CSAGRRGGPPETQYF.

The genes are TRBV20-1 and TRBJ2-3, with 7 bases lining up with TRBD2. CDR3 length: 13 amino acids. Germline-derived CDR1 and CDR2 are DFQATT and SNEGSKA (reference sequence). V lost 8 bases and J lost 2; bases outside the gene matches: 7. CDR3: CSLGGGNTDTQYF. Written as DNA, the CDR3 is TGCAGTCTTGGGGGAGGGAACACAGATACGCAGTATTTT.

V and J are TRBV6-5 and TRBJ2-3, with 12 bases identical to TRBD2. Germline V gene data show CDR1 as MNHEY and CDR2 as SVGAGI. The trim removed 8 bases at V and 6 bases at J, leaving 3 bases unmatched. CDR3 size: 13 residues. The chain's CDR3 is CASELAGGDTQYF. The CDR3 DNA follows: TGTGCCAGCGAACTAGCGGGAGGTGATACGCAGTATTTT.

The V gene is TRBV10-3, the J gene TRBJ2-4, with D perhaps TRBD2 (6 bases). Matching the DNA end better, TRBJ2-7 makes the J call doubtful. CDR3 length equals 16 residues. Germline assignment: CDR1 ENHRY and CDR2 SYGVKD. The CDR3 coding sequence is TGTGCCATCAGTGAAATGAGTGGGGGGACGAACTGCGAGCAGTACTTC. It specifies CAISEMSGGTNCEQYF.

The chain combines TRBV5-1 with TRBJ1-2, with D possibly TRBD1 on 5 matching bases. Germline lookup yields CDR1 SGHRS and CDR2 YFSETQ. Trimming cost V 4 bases and J 0 bases, with 13 bases left between them. The CDR3 has 15 residues. CDR3 bases: TGCGCCAGCAGCGTCGGGACGTCGACTAACTATGGCTACACCTTC. Translated, it gives CASSVGTSTNYGYTF.

In its sample, this clonotype was seen a few times. The CDR3, as DNA: TGTGCCAGCAGCAAGGGTTCCCGCCCAATCTCTGGGGCCAACGTCCTGACTTTC. This translates into CASSKGSRPISGANVLTF. The chain employs TRBV5-6 and TRBJ2-6; D is undetermined. CDR3 size: 18 residues. V lost 4 bases to trimming and J lost 0 bases, with 17 bases between them. Germline CDR1 and CDR2: SGHDT and YYEEEE.

The genes are TRBV29-1 and TRBJ1-2; 7 nucleotides agree with TRBD1. Germline V CDR1 and CDR2: SQVTM, ANQGSEA. V lost 5 bases, J lost 5 bases, and 2 bases stayed unmatched. The CDR3 is made up of 11 amino acids. The CDR3 region is CSVTGEYGYTF. The CDR3 DNA follows: TGCAGCGTTACAGGGGAGTATGGCTACACCTTC.

Regarding this clonotype: A junction end diverges from the germline sequence, so it may reflect a read error. This chain uses TRBV2 with TRBJ1-2, with D possibly being TRBD1 (6 bases). The CDR3 runs to 15 residues. Per the germline V gene, CDR1 is SNHLY and CDR2 is FYNNEI. The CDR3 sequence: CVSRTAGGMYYGYTF. The CDR3 nucleotides read TGTGTCAGCAGGACGGCGGGGGGCATGTACTACGGCTACACCTTC. The full variable domain, completed using reference TRBV2 and TRBJ1-2, is EPEVTQTPSHQVTQMGQEVILRCVPISNHLYFYWYRQILGQKVEFLVSFYNNEISEKSEIFDDQFSVERPDGSNFTLKIRSTKLEDSAMYFCVSRTAGGMYYGYTFGSGTRLTVV.

As DNA, the CDR3 is TGCGCCAGCAGCTGGCCCCGGGGTGCTAGCACAGATACGCAGTATTTT. It codes for CASSWPRGASTDTQYF. The chain joins TRBV5-1 to TRBJ2-3, with a possible D match to TRBD2 (5 bases). V lost 3 bases to trimming and J lost 0 bases, with 14 bases between them. This CDR3 has 16 residues. CDR1 is SGHRS and CDR2 is YFSETQ in the germline V gene.

The chain carries TRBV30 and TRBJ1-4, with D uncertain. The V end was cut by 2 bases, the J end by 11 bases, with 15 bases between. Per germline, CDR1 GTSNPN and CDR2 SVGIG (reference sequence). The CDR3 covers 13 residues. CDR3 DNA sequence: TGTGCCTGGAGTAGGCTGGACTTCGGGAAACTGTTTTTT. Its protein product is CAWSRLDFGKLFF. The variable domain in full, with the rest retrieved from reference TRBV30 and TRBJ1-4, is SQTIHQWPATLVQPVGSPLSLECTVEGTSNPNLYWYRQAAGRGLQLLFYSVGIGQISSEVPQNLSASRPQDRQFILSSKKLLLSDSGFYLCAWSRLDFGKLFFGSGTQLSVL.

The J gene is TRBJ2-3, the V gene TRBV7-2, with D possibly being TRBD1 or TRBD2 (6 bases each). Trimming stripped 0 bases from V and 3 bases from J, with 10 bases between. CDR3 length equals 15 residues. The germline V gene has CDR1 SGHTA and CDR2 FQGNSA. The chain's CDR3 is CASSLAWGATDTQYF. The CDR3 DNA reads as TGTGCCAGCAGCTTAGCCTGGGGGGCTACAGATACGCAGTATTTT.